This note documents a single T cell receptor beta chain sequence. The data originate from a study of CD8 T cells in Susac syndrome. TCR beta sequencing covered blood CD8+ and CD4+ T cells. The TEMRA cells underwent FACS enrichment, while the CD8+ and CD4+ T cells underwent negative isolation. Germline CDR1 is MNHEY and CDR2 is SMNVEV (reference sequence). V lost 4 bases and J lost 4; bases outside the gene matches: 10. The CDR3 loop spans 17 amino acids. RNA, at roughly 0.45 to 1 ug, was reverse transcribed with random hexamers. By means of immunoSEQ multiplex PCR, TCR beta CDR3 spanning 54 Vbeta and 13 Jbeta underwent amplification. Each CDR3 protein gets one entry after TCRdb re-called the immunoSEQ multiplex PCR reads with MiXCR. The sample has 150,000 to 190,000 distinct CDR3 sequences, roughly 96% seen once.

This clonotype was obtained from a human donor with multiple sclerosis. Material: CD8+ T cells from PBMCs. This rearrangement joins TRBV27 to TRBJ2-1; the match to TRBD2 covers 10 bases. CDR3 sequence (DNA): TGTGCCAGCAGTTCCTCACTAGCGGGGATTGTTTACAATGAGCAGTTCTTC. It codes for CASSSSLAGIVYNEQFF.